A single sample is the source of the 14 T cell receptor beta chains below, sequenced in a study of regulatory T cells in long-lasting Graves disease. Building of the TCR beta libraries involved iRepertoire HTBI primers and Arm-PCR of CDR3 regions. MiXCR was run by TCRdb on the multiplex PCR reads, yielding one entry per CDR3 protein. In the table there are 350,000 to 500,000 distinct CDR3 sequences, approximately 14% of which are singletons. Specified time point: newly diagnosed GD, antithyroid drugs for less than 3 months. RNA isolated from PBMCs was used to make the TCR library. The same data also went into a second study, on T cells in Graves' hyperthyroidism and ophthalmopathy.

Sequences were derived from peripheral blood mononuclear cells (PBMCs), sampled at new diagnosis, from a patient treated with antithyroid drugs. The receptor source for this set is a woman in her forties or fifties with Graves disease.

This clonotype has ten or more counts. This chain uses TRBV30 with TRBJ2-1; TRBD2 aligns across 14 bases. Germline V gives CDR1 GTSNPN, CDR2 SVGIG (reference sequence). After removal of 4 bases from V and 4 bases from J, the junction contained 6 bases not matched to a gene. The CDR3 consists of 16 residues. The CDR3 nucleotides are TGTGCCTGGACAAGAGGACTAGCGGGAGGATACAATGAGCAGTTCTTC. It codes for CAWTRGLAGGYNEQFF. Full variable domain (remainder filled in from reference TRBV30 and TRBJ2-1): SQTIHQWPATLVQPVGSPLSLECTVEGTSNPNLYWYRQAAGRGLQLLFYSVGIGQISSEVPQNLSASRPQDRQFILSSKKLLLSDSGFYLCAWTRGLAGGYNEQFFGPGTRLTVL.

At least ten counts were recorded for this clonotype. The chain uses TRBV12-3 or TRBV12-4 and TRBJ2-1, with 12 bases identical to TRBD2. Trimming at V came to 5 bases and at J to 8 bases, leaving 7 bases not matched to a gene. The CDR3 is made up of 15 amino acids. This CDR3 reads CASSPLAGGPYEQFF. The CDR3 DNA is TGTGCCAGCAGTCCTCTAGCGGGAGGGCCTTATGAGCAGTTCTTC.

This clonotype was observed many times. The chain links TRBV5-1 to TRBJ2-5, with 11 bases fitting TRBD2. CDR1 and CDR2 (germline): SGHRS, YFSETQ. V was clipped by 3 bases and J by 0 bases; unmatched bases: 7. The CDR3 runs 17 residues. The CDR3 protein is CASSSSPSGRYQETQYF. The CDR3 DNA is TGCGCCAGCAGCTCCAGCCCTAGCGGGAGGTACCAAGAGACCCAGTACTTC.

This clonotype was found many times. The rearrangement links TRBV7-2 to TRBJ2-5; a possible D gene is TRBD1 (5 bases). The CDR3 is made up of 14 amino acids. V lost 3 bases to trimming and J lost 2 bases, with 10 bases between them. Germline V gene lookup returns CDR1 SGHTA and CDR2 FQGNSA. The CDR3: CASSFRQNQETQYF. Here the CDR3 DNA reads TGTGCCAGCAGCTTCCGACAGAATCAAGAGACCCAGTACTTC.

This clonotype was recorded at least ten times. The rearrangement joins TRBV5-1 to TRBJ2-1; 12 bases agree with TRBD2. Germline-derived CDR1 and CDR2 are SGHRS and YFSETQ. The length of the CDR3 is 17 residues. V was clipped by 3 bases and J by 4 bases; unmatched bases: 8. The DNA for the CDR3 is TGCGCCAGCAGCTCTCCCGGGACTAGCGGGCCTTACAATGAGCAGTTCTTC. Its protein product is CASSSPGTSGPYNEQFF.

To note about this clonotype: The junction and the germline gene differ at one end; a read error may be behind it. This rearrangement joins TRBV5-1 to TRBJ2-7; 11 bases align to TRBD2. The CDR3 is made up of 15 amino acids. Germline V gene data show CDR1 as SGHRS and CDR2 as YFSETQ. CDR3 sequence (DNA): TGCGTCAGCAGCCTGACTAGCGGGATTCCCTACGAGCAGTACTTC. Protein: CVSSLTSGIPYEQYF.

There are many counts of this clonotype. The chain couples TRBV10-3 to TRBJ2-7; 8 bases fit TRBD1. Germline V gene sequence: CDR1 ENHRY, CDR2 SYGVKD. V dropped 6 bases and J dropped 0; count of bases not matched to a gene: 13. This CDR3 contains 17 residues. DNA of the CDR3: TGTGCCATCAGACAAGGACAGGGCGCAGACAACTCCTACGAGCAGTACTTC. The encoded protein is CAIRQGQGADNSYEQYF.

This clonotype has a handful of counts. The chain has TRBV30 and TRBJ2-4; 8 bases are shared with TRBD1. The J segment lost 0 bases and the V segment lost 3 bases, leaving 13 bases of the junction unmatched. The CDR3 is made up of 18 amino acids. Germline V gives CDR1 GTSNPN, CDR2 SVGIG (reference sequence). The CDR3 bases are TGTGCCTGGAGAAACCCCCCTCGACAGGGGATAGCCAAAAACATTCAGTACTTC. As protein: CAWRNPPRQGIAKNIQYF.

There are many counts of this clonotype. J is TRBJ2-5 and V is TRBV28, with 8 bases that match TRBD1. Germline CDR1 MDHEN, CDR2 SYDVKM. This CDR3 has 13 amino acids. Unmatched junction bases numbered 11, after V lost 10 bases and J lost 7 bases. The CDR3 DNA reads TGTGCCACCAGGACAGGGATCGTGGGGACCCAGTACTTC. It specifies CATRTGIVGTQYF.

This clonotype was seen at least ten times. The chain joins TRBV28 to TRBJ2-7; the D gene is possibly TRBD2 (5 bases). Germline V gene sequence: CDR1 MDHEN, CDR2 SYDVKM. V was clipped by 1 base and J by 0 bases, with 13 bases between them. There are 16 residues in the CDR3. The CDR3 is CASSLLAVGSSYEQYF. The CDR3 DNA sequence: TGTGCCAGCAGTTTATTGGCCGTGGGGAGCTCCTACGAGCAGTACTTC.

This clonotype has only a few counts. The rearrangement links TRBV20-1 to TRBJ2-1; 13 bases map to TRBD2. V gave up 0 bases and J gave up 4 bases; unmatched junction bases: 3. The germline V gene encodes CDR1 DFQATT and CDR2 SNEGSKA (reference sequence). CDR3 length: 16 amino acids. The CDR3 reads CSARDWTSGSYNEQFF. CDR3 DNA sequence: TGCAGTGCTAGAGATTGGACTAGCGGGAGTTACAATGAGCAGTTCTTC.

This clonotype appeared many times. The chain has TRBV30 and TRBJ1-1; TRBD1 agrees at 8 bases. Trimming took 2 bases from V and 1 from J; bases not matched to a gene: 9. Germline-derived CDR1 and CDR2 are GTSNPN and SVGIG (reference sequence). The CDR3 runs to 16 residues. The CDR3 DNA sequence: TGTGCCTGGAGTCCTGGACAGGGTGGTCGGAACACTGAAGCTTTCTTT. It is translated as CAWSPGQGGRNTEAFF.

This rearrangement joins TRBV3-1 to TRBJ2-1, with D maybe TRBD2 (6 bases). CDR1 LGHDT and CDR2 YNNKEL come from the germline V gene (reference sequence). V lost 1 base and J lost 8, with 21 bases in between. This CDR3 comprises 17 residues. CDR3 protein: CASSQGRRDPRSDEQFF. DNA for the CDR3: TGTGCCAGCAGCCAAGGGAGGCGGGACCCGAGGTCGGATGAGCAGTTCTTC.

This clonotype was detected many times. The chain joins TRBV28 to TRBJ1-2; D gene uncertain. Germline-derived CDR1 and CDR2 are MDHEN and SYDVKM. This CDR3 comprises 14 residues. V gave up 5 bases and J gave up 8 bases, with 18 bases separating them. CDR3 in DNA: TGTGCCAGCAGTCCTCGCCCGAGCCCAAGGGGCTACACCTTC. The encoded protein is CASSPRPSPRGYTF.